What follows are 6 T cell receptor beta chains derived from one specimen sequenced in a study of tumor-infiltrating lymphocytes in primary liver carcinoma. Co-extracted RNA and DNA came from around 18-30 mg of unsorted bulk tissue. Synthesis of TCR beta cDNA was carried out from approximately 0.55 ug total RNA with a constant-region primer. Three nested multiplex PCR rounds, a slightly modified ARM-PCR method, built the TCR beta libraries. The first two PCR rounds, approximately 11 cycles each, used TRBV1-TRBV30 forward primers and a C-beta reverse primer. TCRdb recomputed calls from the multiplex PCR reads with MiXCR, one row per CDR3 protein. The sample records 90,000 to 150,000 distinct CDR3 sequences, 55% to 70% being singletons. The specimen was tumor-adjacent normal liver tissue. These receptors were taken from a woman between 55 and 75 years old with primary liver carcinoma and hepatitis B virus infection.

This clonotype was seen ten or more times. The V call is TRBV6-1, the J call TRBJ1-5; TRBD1 agrees at 9 bases. The CDR3 runs 14 residues. In germline, CDR1 is MNHNS, CDR2 SASEGT. The V and J ends lost 8 bases and 7 bases, in that order; junction bases with no gene match: 9. The CDR3 spells CASGQGPEGQPQHF. In DNA, the CDR3 is TGTGCCAGCGGACAGGGGCCCGAAGGGCAGCCCCAGCATTTT.

CDR3 sequence reads: CACTLGLAGLNEQFF. CDR3 DNA: TGTGCCTGCACTTTAGGGCTAGCGGGACTCAATGAGCAGTTCTTC. The gene calls are TRBV12-3 or TRBV12-4 and TRBJ2-1; 9 positions match TRBD2. V shed 11 bases and J 6 bases; nucleotides not matched to a gene: 14. This CDR3 has 15 amino acids.

This clonotype occurred many times. DNA for the CDR3: TGTGCCAGCAGTTACAGGGGGGGGACTTATGAAGCTTTCTTT. The encoded protein is CASSYRGGTYEAFF. This chain connects TRBV6-2 or TRBV6-3 to TRBJ1-1, with D possibly matching TRBD1 (6 bases). V gave up 2 bases and J gave up 7 bases, with 14 bases separating them. CDR3 size: 14 residues. CDR1 and CDR2 from the germline V gene are MNHEY and SVGEGT.

The chain carries TRBV28 and TRBJ2-7, with 9 nucleotides matching TRBD1. J gave up 6 bases and V 3 bases, and 6 bases lay outside the gene matches. This CDR3 contains 14 residues. Germline CDR1 and CDR2: MDHEN and SYDVKM. The CDR3 region has the DNA TGTGCCAGCAGTTTCTGGGGACAGGGTTGCGAGCAGTACTTC. This encodes CASSFWGQGCEQYF.

Worth noting for this clonotype: No conserved phenylalanine or tryptophan is present at the end of the CDR3, so a read error is the likely explanation. The V and J genes are TRBV29-1 and TRBJ1-1, with D tentatively TRBD1 (5 bases). V dropped 6 bases and J dropped 10 bases, with 15 bases sitting between them. CDR1 is SQVTM, CDR2 ANQGSEA, per germline. There are 11 residues in the CDR3. The DNA for the CDR3 is TGCAGCGTCGAGGACGGGGGTCGAGCTTTCCTT. This encodes CSVEDGGRAFL.

To note about this clonotype: With a much larger clone just one base away, this may be a read error. The rearrangement joins TRBV5-1 to TRBJ2-5; TRBD2 agrees at 10 bases. Germline values: CDR1 SGHRS, CDR2 YFSETQ. CDR3 length: 14 amino acids. The J segment lost 3 bases and the V segment lost 5 bases, leaving 4 bases of the junction unmatched. The DNA for the CDR3 is TGCGCCAGCAGATCCGGGACTAGCGAAGAGACCCAGTACTTC. Protein: CASRSGTSEETQYF.